This is a list of T cell receptor beta chains from one sample in a study of a mutant IDH1 vaccine in newly diagnosed glioma. These receptors' antigens are unknown. The table came from immunoSEQ multiplex PCR; TCRdb's copy has only in-frame clones and leaves some out. This sample has 58,000 or so clones, with around 87% found just once. This specimen was PBMCs, taken from a glioma patient whose treatment included an IDH1 peptide vaccine. Receptor source: a middle-aged man with glioma. Both conserved end residues are part of each CDR3. The D gene is left open where the match is weak. Clone size appears in some rows only: once, few, many, or a class for an expanded clone.

abundance: NA; v_gene: TRBV28; d_gene: NA; j_gene: TRBJ1-1; CDR3nt: TGTGCCAGCAGTCCCCATTTGAACACTGAAGCTTTCTTT; CDR3aa: CASSPHLNTEAFF
abundance: few; v_gene: TRBV4-2; d_gene: NA; j_gene: TRBJ1-2; CDR3nt: TGTGCCAGCAGCCAAGATCCAGGGAGGACTAACTATGGCTACACCTTC; CDR3aa: CASSQDPGRTNYGYTF
abundance: NA; v_gene: TRBV4-1; d_gene: NA; j_gene: TRBJ1-5; CDR3nt: TGCGCCAGCAGCCATTCCCCCCATCAGCCCCAGCATTTT; CDR3aa: CASSHSPHQPQHF
abundance: once; v_gene: TRBV9; d_gene: TRBD1; j_gene: TRBJ2-5; CDR3nt: TGTGCCAGCAGCCGGACAGGCGAGGAGACCCAGTACTTC; CDR3aa: CASSRTGEETQYF
abundance: NA; v_gene: TRBV27; d_gene: NA; j_gene: TRBJ2-7; CDR3nt: TGTGCCAGCAGTTTCAAACTTGGCTCCTACGAGCAGTACTTC; CDR3aa: CASSFKLGSYEQYF
abundance: once; v_gene: TRBV2; d_gene: TRBD1; j_gene: TRBJ1-4; CDR3nt: TGTGCCAGCATGGGACAGGGTGGTGAAAAACTGTTTTTT; CDR3aa: CASMGQGGEKLFF
abundance: NA; v_gene: TRBV28; d_gene: NA; j_gene: TRBJ1-1; CDR3nt: TGTGCCAGCAGTTTATACGGGACAACGGCTTTCTTT; CDR3aa: CASSLYGTTAFF
abundance: few; v_gene: TRBV9; d_gene: NA; j_gene: TRBJ2-7; CDR3nt: TGTGCCAGCAGCGTAGCTTCGGGGGTCGCTTACGAGCAGTACTTC; CDR3aa: CASSVASGVAYEQYF
abundance: NA; v_gene: TRBV27; d_gene: NA; j_gene: TRBJ1-4; CDR3nt: TGTGCCAGCAGTTCACGAATACCAACTAATGAAAAACTGTTTTTT; CDR3aa: CASSSRIPTNEKLFF
abundance: NA; v_gene: TRBV6-4; d_gene: NA; j_gene: TRBJ2-1; CDR3nt: TGTGCCAGCAGTGACAGGGGGGGGAGCGGGACCAATGAGCAGTTCTTC; CDR3aa: CASSDRGGSGTNEQFF
abundance: NA; v_gene: TRBV18; d_gene: TRBD2; j_gene: TRBJ2-7; CDR3nt: TGTGCCAGCTCACCACCAGTCCCTATAGCGGGAGGGGCCTACGAGCAGTACTTC; CDR3aa: CASSPPVPIAGGAYEQYF
abundance: NA; v_gene: TRBV19; d_gene: NA; j_gene: TRBJ2-7; CDR3nt: TGTGCCAGTAGCTTCGGTGGGGCAACCTACGAGCAGTACTTC; CDR3aa: CASSFGGATYEQYF
abundance: NA; v_gene: TRBV5-5; d_gene: NA; j_gene: TRBJ1-2; CDR3nt: TGTGCCAGCAGAATCCGGGACGGCCCTAACTATGGCTACACCTTC; CDR3aa: CASRIRDGPNYGYTF
abundance: NA; v_gene: TRBV5-6; d_gene: NA; j_gene: TRBJ1-1; CDR3nt: TGTGCCAGCAGCTTAAACACTGAAGCTTTCTTT; CDR3aa: CASSLNTEAFF